Each of the 16 T cell receptor beta chains below was sequenced from the same sample in a study of CD8 T cells in ankylosing spondylitis (dated by TCRdb to about 2017). The library relied on 5' RACE. TCRdb records Illumina HiSeq 2500 as the sequencer. The public reads were quality trimmed at Q25 with fastp and then assembled into clones with MiXCR by TCRdb, keeping productive beta chains. When rows share a CDR3 protein, they turn into one entry using the most common DNA and genes. The sample contains about 240,000 distinct CDR3 sequences, roughly a tenth of them found a single time. The ten largest clones capture 5.5% to 8% of the sample. The sample comprised blood, either unsorted or a sorted T cell fraction (not recorded which). The receptors shown here come from a male donor with ankylosing spondylitis or in good health (not recorded which).

The table lists this clonotype with many counts. The chain combines TRBV28 with TRBJ1-5; D possibly corresponds to TRBD1 (5 bases). The length of the CDR3 is 16 residues. V was cut by 6 bases and J by 0 bases, with 15 bases left in between. Germline CDR1 MDHEN, CDR2 SYDVKM. The CDR3, as DNA: TGTGCCAGCAGCCCTCCCGGGGCGGGTAGCAATCAGCCCCAGCATTTT. Protein sequence: CASSPPGAGSNQPQHF.

This clonotype was seen at least ten times. V and J are TRBV12-3 or TRBV12-4 and TRBJ2-6; D may be TRBD1 (5 bases). The CDR3 consists of 12 residues. The V end lost 5 bases, the J end lost 10 bases, and 9 bases lay between the germline ends. CDR3 DNA: TGTGCCAGCAGTCAACGACAGAACGTCCTGACTTTC. It encodes CASSQRQNVLTF.

Many counts were recorded for this clonotype. This sequence joins TRBV20-1 and TRBJ2-7; TRBD2 agrees at 7 bases. This CDR3 region has 14 residues. Germline V gene data show CDR1 as DFQATT and CDR2 as SNEGSKA (reference sequence). The V and J ends lost 3 bases and 3 bases, in that order; junction bases with no gene match: 8. The CDR3 nucleotides are TGCAGTGCTAGGCGGGCTAGCGGAAGCTACGAGCAGTACTTC. It encodes CSARRASGSYEQYF.

This clonotype was recorded many times. This chain connects TRBV12-3 or TRBV12-4 to TRBJ1-1; D uncertain. The CDR3 is made up of 13 amino acids. V shed 1 base and J shed 4 bases, with 7 bases lying between them. The CDR3: CASSLDRSTEAFF. CDR3 nucleotide sequence: TGTGCCAGCAGTTTAGACAGAAGCACTGAAGCTTTCTTT.

This rearrangement joins TRBV7-8 to TRBJ2-5, with TRBD2 identical over 14 bases. Trimming cost V 5 bases and J 5 bases; bases outside gene matches: 7. CDR3 length: 16 residues. CDR1 is SGHVS and CDR2 is FQNEAQ in the germline V gene. In DNA form, the CDR3 reads TGTGCCAGCAGCCCGGGACTAGCGGGAGTGTGGGAGACCCAGTACTTC. Translating gives CASSPGLAGVWETQYF.

This clonotype was recorded many times. The genes are TRBV24-1 and TRBJ2-2, with D possibly TRBD1 on 6 matching bases. With 10 bases removed from V and 3 bases from J, the gap between germline ends came to 17 bases. CDR1 KGHDR and CDR2 SFDVKD come from the germline V gene. The CDR3 has 15 amino acids. Here the CDR3 reads CATKDHRVDTGELFF. The CDR3 DNA sequence: TGTGCCACAAAAGACCACAGGGTGGACACCGGGGAGCTGTTTTTT.

This clonotype was detected many times. The rearrangement uses TRBV4-2 and TRBJ2-3; D unclear. This CDR3 is built from 13 residues. The V end lost 4 bases, the J end lost 0 bases, and 5 bases lay between the germline ends. Germline V lookup: CDR1 LGHNA, CDR2 YNFKEQ. In nucleotides, the CDR3 is TGTGCCAGCAGCCCCCTGAGCACAGATACGCAGTATTTT. It codes for CASSPLSTDTQYF.

This clonotype came up many times. The chain recombines TRBV20-1 with TRBJ2-3, with no clear D. Germline V gene data show CDR1 as DFQATT and CDR2 as SNEGSKA (reference sequence). Trimming left V 5 bases short and J 5 bases short, with 11 bases between. The CDR3 sequence is 12 residues long. CDR3 bases: TGCAGTGCTGTTCCAATGGTAGATACGCAGTATTTT. This gives the protein CSAVPMVDTQYF.

As concerns this clonotype: This may be a read error: a much more frequent sequence differs by one nucleotide. The rearrangement joins TRBV12-3 or TRBV12-4 to TRBJ2-5; D is possibly TRBD2 (6 bases). The CDR3 is 17 residues long. Trimming took 10 bases from V and 5 from J, leaving 29 bases between them. CDR3 region: CAISLTVTGTLGETQYF. CDR3 sequence (DNA): TGTGCCATCTCTTTAACCGTCACCGGGACTCTTGGGGAGACCCAGTACTTC.

Many counts were recorded for this clonotype. The J gene is TRBJ2-1, the V gene TRBV29-1; TRBD1 or TRBD2 may be the D gene (5 bases each). The germline gives CDR1 SQVTM, CDR2 ANQGSEA. V lost 1 base and J 6 bases, leaving 13 bases between the germline ends. This CDR3 has 14 amino acids. The CDR3 DNA is TGCAGCGTTGAAGGAGGGGTCGAGCCCAATGAGCAGTTCTTC. Amino acids: CSVEGGVEPNEQFF.

V gene TRBV29-1 combines with J gene TRBJ2-1, with 7 bases lining up with TRBD1. Germline V lookup: CDR1 SQVTM, CDR2 ANQGSEA. V was pared by 7 bases and J by 4 bases, with 7 bases of the junction left unmatched. CDR3 length: 13 amino acids. CDR3 coding DNA: TGCAGCGCTCCGGGACAGCCTTACAATGAGCAGTTCTTC. Translation: CSAPGQPYNEQFF.

The V gene is TRBV5-6, the J gene TRBJ1-2, with D possibly TRBD1 on 5 matching bases. The length of the CDR3 is 16 residues. V was shortened by 0 bases and J by 1 base, with 13 bases between the two germline ends. Germline CDR1 SGHDT, CDR2 YYEEEE. For the CDR3, the DNA is TGTGCCAGCAGCTTGGAAAGAGTGAGGGGTAACTATGGCTACACCTTC. Its translation is CASSLERVRGNYGYTF.

This clonotype was seen many times. The gene calls are TRBV9 and TRBJ2-3; D unresolved. The CDR3 totals 13 residues. V was trimmed by 8 bases and J by 0 bases, leaving 10 bases between them. In germline, CDR1 is SGDLS, CDR2 YYNGEE. CDR3 sequence reads: CASSQYSTDTQYF. CDR3 nucleotides: TGTGCCAGTTCACAGTATAGCACAGATACGCAGTATTTT.

This clonotype has more than one count but fewer than ten. DNA for the CDR3: TGTGCCAGCAGACGACTAGCGGGGAGCAACAATGAGCAGTTCTTC. It codes for CASRRLAGSNNEQFF. This chain connects TRBV6-1 to TRBJ2-1, with 11 bases lining up with TRBD2. The length of the CDR3 is 15 residues. Per the germline V gene, CDR1 is MNHNS and CDR2 is SASEGT. The junction had 6 bases not matched to a gene; V was cut back by 6 bases and J by 5 bases.

This clonotype showed up many times. The V gene is TRBV4-1, the J gene TRBJ2-5; 10 bases are shared with TRBD2. Looked up from germline, CDR1 is MGHRA and CDR2 is YSYEKL. This CDR3 has 16 amino acids. The V and J ends lost 1 base and 2 bases, in that order; junction bases with no gene match: 4. The chain's CDR3 is CASSQVWTSGQETQYF. CDR3 sequence (DNA): TGCGCCAGCAGCCAAGTTTGGACTAGCGGTCAAGAGACCCAGTACTTC.

This clonotype occurred many times. The chain recombines TRBV5-8 with TRBJ1-5; no reliable D call. The CDR3 contains 16 residues. V dropped 1 base and J dropped 1 base, with 12 bases sitting between them. Germline CDR1 reads SGHTS; CDR2 reads YDEGEE. CDR3 protein: CASSLSGRGSNQPQHF. As DNA, the CDR3 is TGTGCCAGCAGCTTGTCTGGCCGTGGAAGCAATCAGCCCCAGCATTTT.